A single sample gave rise to the 9 T cell receptor beta chains below, sequenced in a study of siplizumab effects on memory and regulatory T cells. Only in-frame clones appear in the TCRdb table, and some are missing; sequencing was by immunoSEQ multiplex PCR. The sample includes over 35,000 clones, around 89% of them seen just once. Sequences were obtained from naive CD4+ T cells sorted from blood. These receptors all stem from a human donor in good health.

The chain is built from TRBV7-3 and TRBJ2-7, with 7 bases identical to TRBD1. Germline trimming cut 5 bases from V and 7 bases from J; bases unmatched to any gene: 14. CDR3 length: 15 residues. From germline, CDR1 is SGHTA and CDR2 FQGTGA. CDR3 sequence reads: CASSPTGTEIFEQYF. CDR3 coding DNA: TGTGCCAGCAGCCCGACCGGGACAGAGATCTTTGAGCAGTACTTC.

The V gene is TRBV11-2, the J gene TRBJ2-7, with 7 bases identical to TRBD1. After removal of 6 bases from V and 5 bases from J, the junction contained 7 bases not matched to a gene. Germline-derived CDR1 and CDR2 are SGHAT and FQNNGV. The CDR3 covers 13 residues. CDR3 loop: CASRDRQGHEQYF. The CDR3 nucleotides are TGTGCCAGCAGGGACCGACAGGGCCACGAGCAGTACTTC.

J is TRBJ2-2 and V is TRBV11-2, with D possibly TRBD2 on 5 matching bases. Germline V CDR1 and CDR2: SGHAT, FQNNGV. The CDR3 is 16 amino acids. Trimming removed 5 bases from V and 1 base from J, with 14 bases in between. The CDR3 nucleotides are TGTGCCAGCAGCCAGTTCCGGACTTGGAACACCGGGGAGCTGTTTTTT. As protein: CASSQFRTWNTGELFF.

V and J are TRBV6-6 and TRBJ2-1; 11 bases match TRBD2. Germline V CDR1 and CDR2: MNHNY, SVGAGI (reference sequence). The trim removed 2 bases at V and 7 bases at J, leaving 4 bases unmatched. CDR3 length: 15 residues. CDR3 residues: CASSYVLAGGNEQFF. As DNA, the CDR3 is TGTGCCAGCAGTTACGTGCTAGCGGGAGGAAATGAGCAGTTCTTC.

This clone was found once. J is TRBJ2-7 and V is TRBV12-5; D may be TRBD1 (6 bases). Germline CDR1 LGHNT, CDR2 FRNRAP. Trimming removed 3 bases from V and 2 bases from J, with 11 bases in between. This CDR3 region has 14 residues. CDR3 in DNA: TGTGCTAGTGGTTTCCCCAACAGGGCCTACGAGCAGTACTTC. The encoded protein is CASGFPNRAYEQYF.

This clone was observed a single time. The J gene is TRBJ1-2, the V gene TRBV6-5; D may be TRBD1 (6 bases). CDR1 and CDR2 (germline): MNHEY, SVGAGI. This CDR3 has 14 residues. The ends were cut back, 6 bases at V and 0 bases at J, with 11 bases in the middle. The CDR3 DNA reads TGTGCCAGCAGGGGGGGGCTGACTAACTATGGCTACACCTTC. Encoded protein: CASRGGLTNYGYTF.

The chain has TRBV7-9 and TRBJ1-2; 10 bases are a match to TRBD1. V shed 5 bases and J 8 bases; nucleotides not matched to a gene: 11. The CDR3 runs 15 residues. CDR1 SEHNR and CDR2 FQNEAQ come from the germline V gene (reference sequence). The CDR3 reads CASSPMGDRGEGYTF. CDR3 sequence (DNA): TGTGCCAGCAGCCCTATGGGGGACAGGGGAGAAGGCTACACCTTC.

This clone was detected a few times. This rearrangement joins TRBV18 to TRBJ2-7; D might be TRBD1 (5 bases). Germline V lookup: CDR1 KGHSH, CDR2 LQKENI. This CDR3 has 14 amino acids. Deletions cut 5 bases from V and 1 base from J, with 12 bases between. As DNA, the CDR3 is TGTGCCAGCTCATTTCCAGCAGGGTCCTACGAGCAGTACTTC. Its protein product is CASSFPAGSYEQYF. The full variable domain, completed using reference TRBV18 and TRBJ2-7, is NAGVMQNPRHLVRRRGQEARLRCSPMKGHSHVYWYRQLPEEGLKFMVYLQKENIIDESGMPKERFSAEFPKEGPSILRIQQVVRGDSAAYFCASSFPAGSYEQYFGPGTRLTVT.

This chain joins TRBV19 and TRBJ2-4; perhaps TRBD1 as D (5 bases). Germline V gives CDR1 LNHDA, CDR2 SQIVND (reference sequence). CDR3 length equals 19 residues. Trimming shortened V by 3 bases and J by 1 base, and 22 bases separated the two germline ends. This chain's CDR3 is CASSILSSLGARAKNIQYF. The CDR3 region has the DNA TGTGCCAGTAGTATCCTGTCTAGTCTAGGGGCGCGGGCCAAAAACATTCAGTACTTC.